This T cell receptor (beta chain) stems from a study of vaccination and CD4 T cells after COVID-19 (dated by TCRdb to between 2020 and 2023). About the full investigation: Convalescent patients had a positive SARS-CoV-2 result on nasal swab PCR, and of these patients, fewer than ten had mild disease and one had severe disease. Six males and four females were included in the convalescent cohort, with two Hispanic individuals, seven Caucasians, two Asians and one multiracial person represented. Each participant got two doses of either the Pfizer-BioNTech BNT162b2 vaccine (n=8) or the Moderna mRNA-1273 vaccine (n=2). Post-COVID blood samples were collected from convalescent patients a median of about 92 days after diagnosis, with a range of roughly 30 to 170 days. Post-vaccine blood samples were collected a median of about 69 days after the second vaccine dose, ranging from 14 to 241 days. The cultures were stimulated with overlapping spike peptide pools from SARS-CoV-2 and from the common cold coronaviruses HCoV-NL63, HCoV-OC43 and HCoV-229E. Control cultures received a CEFX viral epitope pool as the positive control, an HIV-1 Nef peptide pool as the negative control, or no peptide. In about 11 COVID-19 convalescent patients and a few infection-naive healthy vaccine recipients, the spike-specific CD4+ TCR repertoire before mRNA vaccination was compared with the repertoire after mRNA vaccination. General study outcomes and caveats: The median number of SARS-CoV-2-reactive clonotypes rose from 20 to 25 after infection to 30 to 45 after vaccination, but the change was not significant. In convalescent patients, a median around 83% of post-vaccine SARS-CoV-2-reactive clones were detected only after vaccination, and vaccine-specific priming was suggested by this finding. Nearly all vaccine-specific clones in convalescent patients (304 of 307) were mono-reactive for SARS-CoV-2 spike rather than cross-reactive with common cold coronaviruses. The study included relatively few convalescent patients and did not analyze early timepoints after natural infection.

Libraries were constructed by PCR. DNA from cultured CD4+ T cells was subjected to TCR sequencing with the Oncomine TCR Beta short-read assay at the Johns Hopkins FTIC core. The QIAamp micro DNA kit was used to extract genomic DNA from the cultured CD4+ T cells. Oncomine TCR Beta libraries from cultured CD4+ T cells were pooled using unique dual indexes and sequenced on an Illumina iSeq 100. The source study handled its data this way. Non-productive sequences were filtered out, and CDR3s that did not start with C, did not end with F or W, or were shorter than 7 amino acids were discarded. Antigen-specific clonotypes were identified with the MANAFEST web application by comparing peptide-stimulated wells with reference and other culture wells. For a clone to be called positive, the clone needed an FDR below 0.05, an odds ratio above 5, and a productive frequency above 0.1% in at least two of three replicate wells. A clonotype counted as cross-reactive if it showed significant expansion both in the SARS-CoV-2 spike wells and in at least one common cold coronavirus spike condition. CDR3 homology was assessed with Levenshtein distances (stringdist) and unrooted phylogenetic trees (ape) in R version 3.6.1. TCRdb handled the public reads itself, with Q25 trimming in fastp and clone calling in MiXCR, and kept productive beta chains. Every CDR3 protein is listed once, alongside the most common genes and DNA of its rows. These V and J calls originate from TCRdb's pipeline instead of the authors' own analysis. This sample lists around 19,000 distinct CDR3 sequences; about 43% were detected once. 8% to 9.5% of the sample belongs to the ten largest clones.

This clonotype was counted between two and nine times. No antigen is known for it. There are no base qualities to consult, and no much larger clone falls within one base. Explained via the paper, the treatment or condition label denotes: roughly 11-day PBMC culture with coronavirus spike peptide pools or control peptides (ViraFEST assay). The study used the ViraFEST assay, which expanded antigen-specific T cells with peptide pools and then identified expanded clonotypes by TCR sequencing. The convalescent patients' positive SARS-CoV-2 PCR tests were from March to December 2020, which was before the Alpha, Beta and Delta variants emerged in the United States. Each well held around 2.1 million PBMCs cultured with roughly 10 ug/ml peptide pools in IMDM containing approximately 5% human AB serum and 9.5 to 10 IU/ml IL-2. Half of the culture medium was replaced with fresh IL-2-containing medium on days 3 and 7. CD4+ T cells were isolated after 10 days of culture through negative selection using the EasySep CD4+ T cell isolation kit. Ficoll-Paque Plus gradient centrifugation was used to isolate PBMCs from whole blood, and the isolated PBMCs were then either used fresh or cryopreserved at -140C. Culture conditions were generally each tested in triplicate wells.

This clonotype originated in a human donor who had recovered from COVID-19. Sequencing was done on a sample of CD4+ T cells from blood, cultured in vitro.

The CDR3 in this case is CASSILPGDNSPLHF. The DNA sequence is as follows: TGTGCCAGTAGTATTTTACCAGGGGATAATTCACCCCTCCACTTT. The chain was built from TRBV19 and TRBJ1-6; possibly the D gene is TRBD1, per 6 matching bases. Taken from cysteine to phenylalanine, the CDR3 has 15 residues. Only the CDR3 part of the read is kept: 45 bases, read in frame from the first base. Via the germline V gene (reference sequence), CDR1 is LNHDA and CDR2 SQIVND. The junction shows trimming of 3 bases on V and 5 bases on J, plus 11 bases between the germline ends.